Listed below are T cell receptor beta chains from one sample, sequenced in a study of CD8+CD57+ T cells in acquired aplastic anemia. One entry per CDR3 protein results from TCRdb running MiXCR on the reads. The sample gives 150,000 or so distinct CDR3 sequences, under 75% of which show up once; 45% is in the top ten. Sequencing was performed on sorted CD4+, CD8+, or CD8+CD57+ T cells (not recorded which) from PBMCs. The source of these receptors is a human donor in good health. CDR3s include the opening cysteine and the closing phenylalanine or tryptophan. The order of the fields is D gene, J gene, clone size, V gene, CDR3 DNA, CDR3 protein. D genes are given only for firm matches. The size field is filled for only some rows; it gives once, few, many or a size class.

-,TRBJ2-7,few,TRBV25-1,TGTGCCAGCAGCTTGGGTCCCTCTGAGCAGTACTTC,CASSLGPSEQYF
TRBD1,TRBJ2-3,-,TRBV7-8,TGTGCCAGCAGCTTAGGGGCCGGTCTCGAGTTCGGGACAGGAGTGGATACGCAGTATTTT,CASSLGAGLEFGTGVDTQYF
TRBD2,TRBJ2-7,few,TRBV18,TGTGCCAGCTCACCACCGGGTAGGGGAGGGACCTACGAGCAGTACTTC,CASSPPGRGGTYEQYF
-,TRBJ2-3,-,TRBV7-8,TGTGCCAGCAGCTTAGTCCAGGGGCGCACAGATACGCAGTATTTT,CASSLVQGRTDTQYF
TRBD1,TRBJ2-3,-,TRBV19,TGTGCCAGTAGTATTGCCGGGACAGGGGCGTCTAGCACAGATACGCAGTATTTT,CASSIAGTGASSTDTQYF
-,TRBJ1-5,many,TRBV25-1,TGTGCCAGCAGTGGGGGAGGGATGACCGATCAGCCCCAGCATTTT,CASSGGGMTDQPQHF
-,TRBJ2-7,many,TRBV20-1,TGCAGTGCTAGAGGCCTCCTAAGGGACAACTACGAGCAGTACTTC,CSARGLLRDNYEQYF
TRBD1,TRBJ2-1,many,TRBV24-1,TGTGCCACCAGTGAGGGACAGGGCTACAATGAGCAGTTCTTC,CATSEGQGYNEQFF
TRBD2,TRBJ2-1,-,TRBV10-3,TGTGCCATCAGTGAGTCGAGGCGGGAGGGTGAGCAGTTCTTC,CAISESRREGEQFF
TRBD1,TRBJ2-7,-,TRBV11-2,TGTGCCAGCCGGACAGGGGGCTTAGAGCAGTACTTC,CASRTGGLEQYF
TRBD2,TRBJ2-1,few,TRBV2,TGTGCCAGCAGTGAATTCCCTAGCGGGGCGTGGAATGAGCAGTTCTTC,CASSEFPSGAWNEQFF